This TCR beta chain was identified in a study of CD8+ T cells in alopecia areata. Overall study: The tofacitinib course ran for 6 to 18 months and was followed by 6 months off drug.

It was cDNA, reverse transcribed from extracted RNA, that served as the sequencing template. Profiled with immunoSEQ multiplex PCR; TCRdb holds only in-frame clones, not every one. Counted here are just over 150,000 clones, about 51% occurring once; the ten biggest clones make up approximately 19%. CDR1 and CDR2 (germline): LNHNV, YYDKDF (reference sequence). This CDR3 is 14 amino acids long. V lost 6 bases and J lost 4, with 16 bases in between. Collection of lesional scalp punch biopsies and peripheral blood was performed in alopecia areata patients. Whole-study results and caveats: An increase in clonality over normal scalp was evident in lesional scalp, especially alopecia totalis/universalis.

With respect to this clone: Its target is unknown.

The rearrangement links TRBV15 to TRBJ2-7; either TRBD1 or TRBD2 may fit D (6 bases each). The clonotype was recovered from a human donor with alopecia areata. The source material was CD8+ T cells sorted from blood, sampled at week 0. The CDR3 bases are TGTGCCACCAGTGCGGAGGGGGGCAGGTACGAGCAGTACTTC. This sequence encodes CATSAEGGRYEQYF.